Sequencing of this T cell receptor (beta chain) was carried out in a study of regulatory T cells in long-lasting Graves disease. Study at large: Graves' disease counted as persistent after over 5 years of antithyroid drugs with positive TSH receptor antibodies.

Study conclusions and caveats: Lower TCR diversity was seen in persistent Graves' patients than in newly diagnosed ones. The analysis examined peripheral blood only and excluded thyroid tissue. Fewer public clonotypes were shared by new patients (roughly 970) than by persistent patients (around 2,900).

With 0 bases removed from V and 0 bases from J, the gap between germline ends came to 15 bases. The CDR3 runs 17 residues. Germline CDR1 SGHTA, CDR2 FQGNSA. The time point: persistent/refractory GD, antithyroid drugs over 5 years with positive TRAb. From RNA extracted from PBMCs, the TCR library was made. CDR3-region Arm-PCR and iRepertoire HTBI primers produced the TCR beta libraries. TCRdb used MiXCR to reprocess the multiplex PCR reads, holding one entry per CDR3 protein. Among hundreds of thousands of distinct CDR3 sequences listed, around 20% were seen once. This clonotype was seen a few times. Its antigen is undetermined.

This clonotype was obtained from a female donor with Graves disease. This chain joins TRBV7-2 and TRBJ2-7, with D perhaps TRBD2 (7 bases). The specimen comprised peripheral blood mononuclear cells (PBMCs), sampled when the disease was refractory, from a patient treated with antithyroid drugs. Written as DNA, the CDR3 is TGTGCCAGCAGCTTAGCCCAGGGGCTAGCGGACTCCTACGAGCAGTACTTC. Translating gives CASSLAQGLADSYEQYF.